This is a list of T cell receptor beta chains from one sample in a study of response to subunit inactivated influenza vaccine. A single record per CDR3 protein comes from TCRdb applying MiXCR to the RT-PCR reads. The data show 500,000 or so distinct CDR3 sequences, with 10% to 11% seen just once and roughly 12% held by the top ten. The specimen was PBMCs from blood, collected 45 days after vaccination. The receptors derive from a man aged 50 to 60 who received an inactivated influenza vaccine. Each CDR3 is given with its conserved first and last residue. Each record gives: D gene, clone size, V gene, J gene, CDR3 protein, CDR3 DNA. D genes are given only for firm matches. Some rows have no size entry. The others give once, few or many, or a class for an expanded clone.

d_call: TRBD1
clone_size: many
v_call: TRBV9
j_call: TRBJ2-7
cdr3_aa: CASSVGQGDYEQYF
cdr3_nt: TGTGCCAGCAGCGTGGGACAGGGGGACTACGAGCAGTACTTC

d_call: NA
clone_size: NA
v_call: TRBV21-1
j_call: TRBJ2-7
cdr3_aa: CASSKSGANYEQYF
cdr3_nt: TGTGCCAGCAGCAAATCCGGGGCGAACTACGAGCAGTACTTC

d_call: NA
clone_size: many
v_call: TRBV5-1
j_call: TRBJ2-1
cdr3_aa: CASSLEGQLSYNEQFF
cdr3_nt: TGCGCCAGCAGCTTGGAAGGACAGTTGTCCTACAATGAGCAGTTCTTC

d_call: NA
clone_size: NA
v_call: TRBV6-2/TRBV6-3
j_call: TRBJ1-2
cdr3_aa: CASSAQASNYGYTF
cdr3_nt: TGTGCCAGCAGTGCCCAGGCGTCTAACTATGGCTACACCTTC

d_call: NA
clone_size: many
v_call: TRBV12-3/TRBV12-4
j_call: TRBJ2-2
cdr3_aa: CASSVLSWWAGRSSTGELFF
cdr3_nt: TGTGCCAGCAGTGTTCTTTCCTGGTGGGCAGGCCGGTCGAGCACCGGGGAGCTGTTTTTT

d_call: NA
clone_size: NA
v_call: TRBV6-1
j_call: TRBJ1-1
cdr3_aa: CASRSSGNTEAFF
cdr3_nt: TGTGCCAGCAGGAGCTCCGGGAACACTGAAGCTTTCTTT

d_call: NA
clone_size: NA
v_call: TRBV3-1
j_call: TRBJ1-3
cdr3_aa: CASSQDGGGWNTIYF
cdr3_nt: TGTGCCAGCAGCCAAGATGGAGGCGGATGGAACACCATATATTTT

d_call: NA
clone_size: few
v_call: TRBV7-9
j_call: TRBJ2-3
cdr3_aa: CASSLGSRLTDTQYF
cdr3_nt: TGTGCCAGCAGCTTAGGTTCTAGACTCACAGATACGCAGTATTTT

d_call: NA
clone_size: NA
v_call: TRBV3-1
j_call: TRBJ2-7
cdr3_aa: CASSQGDTYEQYF
cdr3_nt: TGTGCCAGCAGCCAAGGGGACACCTACGAGCAGTACTTC

d_call: NA
clone_size: NA
v_call: TRBV27
j_call: TRBJ1-1
cdr3_aa: CASSLMSSSEAFF
cdr3_nt: TGTGCCAGCAGTTTGATGAGTTCTTCTGAAGCTTTCTTT

d_call: NA
clone_size: NA
v_call: TRBV30
j_call: TRBJ2-2
cdr3_aa: CAWSLGIGELFF
cdr3_nt: TGTGCCTGGAGTCTAGGTATCGGGGAGCTGTTTTTT

d_call: NA
clone_size: many
v_call: TRBV7-9
j_call: TRBJ1-1
cdr3_aa: CASSLGRTEAFF
cdr3_nt: TGTGCCAGCAGTTTAGGGCGGACTGAAGCTTTCTTT

d_call: TRBD2
clone_size: NA
v_call: TRBV20-1
j_call: TRBJ2-3
cdr3_aa: CSARDFLAGASSSTDTQYF
cdr3_nt: TGCAGTGCTAGAGATTTCTTAGCGGGAGCGTCCTCTAGCACAGATACGCAGTATTTT

d_call: NA
clone_size: NA
v_call: TRBV7-6
j_call: TRBJ2-3
cdr3_aa: CASSFDPSSTDTQYF
cdr3_nt: TGTGCCAGCAGCTTTGACCCATCTAGCACAGATACGCAGTATTTT

d_call: NA
clone_size: many
v_call: TRBV20-1
j_call: TRBJ2-5
cdr3_aa: CSALRGETQYF
cdr3_nt: TGCAGTGCCCTGCGCGGAGAGACCCAGTACTTC

d_call: TRBD2
clone_size: NA
v_call: TRBV20-1
j_call: TRBJ2-5
cdr3_aa: CSAPPTSGRARETQYF
cdr3_nt: TGCAGTGCCCCACCGACTAGCGGGAGGGCCCGGGAGACCCAGTACTTC

d_call: NA
clone_size: few
v_call: TRBV4-3
j_call: TRBJ1-2
cdr3_aa: CASSQGLVRGRNYGYTF
cdr3_nt: TGCGCCAGCAGCCAGGGGTTGGTAAGAGGGAGAAACTATGGCTACACCTTC

d_call: NA
clone_size: few
v_call: TRBV10-3
j_call: TRBJ2-5
cdr3_aa: CAISERGWETQYF
cdr3_nt: TGTGCCATCAGTGAGCGGGGTTGGGAGACCCAGTACTTC

d_call: TRBD2
clone_size: few
v_call: TRBV20-1
j_call: TRBJ2-3
cdr3_aa: CSARGISGSGSDTQYF
cdr3_nt: TGCAGTGCTAGAGGGATTAGCGGGAGTGGGTCAGATACGCAGTATTTT

d_call: NA
clone_size: many
v_call: TRBV5-6
j_call: TRBJ1-4
cdr3_aa: CASSLGPTATNEKLFF
cdr3_nt: TGTGCCAGCAGCTTGGGGCCGACGGCAACTAATGAAAAACTGTTTTTT

d_call: NA
clone_size: NA
v_call: TRBV5-1
j_call: TRBJ2-6
cdr3_aa: CASAPFEGNVLTF
cdr3_nt: TGCGCCAGCGCCCCATTCGAGGGCAACGTCCTGACTTTC

d_call: NA
clone_size: few
v_call: TRBV7-9
j_call: TRBJ2-5
cdr3_aa: CASSLISGSRSETQYF
cdr3_nt: TGTGCCAGCAGCTTGATAAGCGGGTCAAGGTCAGAGACCCAGTACTTC

d_call: NA
clone_size: many
v_call: TRBV7-9
j_call: TRBJ2-1
cdr3_aa: CASSLTESSYNEQFF
cdr3_nt: TGTGCCAGCAGCTTAACGGAGAGCTCCTACAATGAGCAGTTCTTC

d_call: TRBD2
clone_size: NA
v_call: TRBV6-2/TRBV6-3
j_call: TRBJ2-7
cdr3_aa: CASSYRTSGYEQYF
cdr3_nt: TGTGCCAGCAGTTATAGGACTAGCGGATACGAGCAGTACTTC

d_call: TRBD1
clone_size: NA
v_call: TRBV6-5
j_call: TRBJ2-2
cdr3_aa: CASSYSGQGAIETGELFF
cdr3_nt: TGTGCCAGCAGTTACTCGGGGCAGGGGGCGATAGAGACCGGGGAGCTGTTTTTT

d_call: TRBD2
clone_size: NA
v_call: TRBV5-1
j_call: TRBJ2-3
cdr3_aa: CASSRDPPGLAGGQDTQYF
cdr3_nt: TGCGCCAGCAGCCGAGACCCGCCTGGACTAGCGGGGGGGCAGGATACGCAGTATTTT

d_call: NA
clone_size: many
v_call: TRBV4-3
j_call: TRBJ2-5
cdr3_aa: CASSQSLSGTQYF
cdr3_nt: TGCGCCAGCAGCCAAAGTCTGTCGGGGACCCAGTACTTC

d_call: TRBD1
clone_size: NA
v_call: TRBV5-1
j_call: TRBJ2-5
cdr3_aa: CASSMDRAEETQYF
cdr3_nt: TGCGCCAGCAGCATGGACAGGGCGGAAGAGACCCAGTACTTC

d_call: NA
clone_size: NA
v_call: TRBV28
j_call: TRBJ2-2
cdr3_aa: CASSRRTVNTGELFF
cdr3_nt: TGTGCCAGCAGTCGCAGGACAGTGAACACCGGGGAGCTGTTTTTT

d_call: NA
clone_size: few
v_call: TRBV12-3/TRBV12-4
j_call: TRBJ2-5
cdr3_aa: CASSSRGVGETQYF
cdr3_nt: TGTGCCAGCAGTTCCAGGGGCGTGGGGGAGACCCAGTACTTC

d_call: TRBD2
clone_size: few
v_call: TRBV28
j_call: TRBJ2-5
cdr3_aa: CASSVWEGGQETQYF
cdr3_nt: TGTGCCAGCAGTGTGTGGGAGGGCGGCCAAGAGACCCAGTACTTC

d_call: NA
clone_size: few
v_call: TRBV4-2
j_call: TRBJ2-7
cdr3_aa: CASSQDVLEAYEQYF
cdr3_nt: TGTGCCAGCAGCCAAGATGTCCTAGAAGCCTACGAGCAGTACTTC

d_call: NA
clone_size: few
v_call: TRBV5-5
j_call: TRBJ1-5
cdr3_aa: CASSFGTDDSNQPQHF
cdr3_nt: TGTGCCAGCAGCTTTGGGACGGATGATAGCAATCAGCCCCAGCATTTT

d_call: NA
clone_size: few
v_call: TRBV6-1
j_call: TRBJ2-7
cdr3_aa: CASNLPNRVALYEQYF
cdr3_nt: TGTGCCAGCAACCTCCCAAATAGGGTAGCGCTGTACGAGCAGTACTTC

d_call: NA
clone_size: few
v_call: TRBV4-1
j_call: TRBJ2-3
cdr3_aa: CASSQDPGHDTQYF
cdr3_nt: TGCGCCAGCAGCCAAGATCCAGGGCACGATACGCAGTATTTT

d_call: NA
clone_size: NA
v_call: TRBV2
j_call: TRBJ2-1
cdr3_aa: CACSEFLGSSYNEQFF
cdr3_nt: TGTGCCTGCAGTGAATTCCTAGGCAGCTCCTACAATGAGCAGTTCTTC

d_call: NA
clone_size: few
v_call: TRBV29-1
j_call: TRBJ2-1
cdr3_aa: CSVEGDTRSYNEQFF
cdr3_nt: TGCAGCGTTGAAGGGGACACGCGTTCCTACAATGAGCAGTTCTTC

d_call: NA
clone_size: NA
v_call: TRBV20-1
j_call: TRBJ1-1
cdr3_aa: CSAVPYMNTEAFF
cdr3_nt: TGCAGTGCCGTACCGTACATGAACACTGAAGCTTTCTTT

d_call: NA
clone_size: NA
v_call: TRBV5-5
j_call: TRBJ2-3
cdr3_aa: CASSLLSGMVPGHDTQYF
cdr3_nt: TGTGCCAGCAGCTTGTTATCCGGGATGGTCCCCGGACACGATACGCAGTATTTT

d_call: TRBD1
clone_size: NA
v_call: TRBV5-1
j_call: TRBJ2-2
cdr3_aa: CASSKTGNTGEMFF
cdr3_nt: TGCGCCAGCAGCAAGACAGGGAACACCGGGGAGATGTTTTTT

d_call: TRBD2
clone_size: NA
v_call: TRBV6-6
j_call: TRBJ2-1
cdr3_aa: CASSFSGGEQFF
cdr3_nt: TGTGCCAGCAGCTTTAGCGGGGGTGAGCAGTTCTTC

d_call: TRBD1
clone_size: many
v_call: TRBV4-1
j_call: TRBJ2-7
cdr3_aa: CASSQDFLVTGAHYEQYF
cdr3_nt: TGCGCCAGCAGCCAAGATTTTCTCGTGACAGGGGCCCACTACGAGCAGTACTTC

d_call: TRBD2
clone_size: NA
v_call: TRBV7-2
j_call: TRBJ2-2
cdr3_aa: CASSIGIGRPNTGELFF
cdr3_nt: TGTGCCAGCAGCATAGGAATCGGGAGGCCCAACACCGGGGAGCTGTTTTTT

d_call: NA
clone_size: NA
v_call: TRBV4-3
j_call: TRBJ2-7
cdr3_aa: CASSQDTRGDYEQYF
cdr3_nt: TGCGCCAGCAGCCAAGATACAAGGGGTGACTACGAGCAGTACTTC

d_call: NA
clone_size: many
v_call: TRBV7-2
j_call: TRBJ1-6
cdr3_aa: CASSFRRTADSPLHF
cdr3_nt: TGTGCCAGCAGCTTCAGACGGACAGCGGATTCACCCCTCCACTTT

d_call: TRBD1
clone_size: NA
v_call: TRBV27
j_call: TRBJ2-3
cdr3_aa: CASRRDREPSTDTQYF
cdr3_nt: TGTGCCAGTCGCCGGGACAGGGAACCTAGCACAGATACGCAGTATTTT

d_call: NA
clone_size: many
v_call: TRBV20-1
j_call: TRBJ2-6
cdr3_aa: CSARDLKETSGANVLTF
cdr3_nt: TGCAGTGCTAGAGATTTAAAAGAAACCTCTGGGGCCAACGTCCTGACTTTC

d_call: TRBD1
clone_size: NA
v_call: TRBV11-2
j_call: TRBJ1-2
cdr3_aa: CASSAGQAYYGYTF
cdr3_nt: TGTGCCAGCAGCGCCGGACAGGCGTACTATGGCTACACCTTC

d_call: NA
clone_size: many
v_call: TRBV29-1
j_call: TRBJ1-1
cdr3_aa: CSVAGQGTEAFF
cdr3_nt: TGCAGCGTTGCTGGGCAGGGTACTGAAGCTTTCTTT

d_call: TRBD2
clone_size: NA
v_call: TRBV7-3
j_call: TRBJ2-1
cdr3_aa: CASSLIPSGSSYNEQFF
cdr3_nt: TGTGCCAGCAGCTTAATTCCTAGCGGGAGCTCCTACAATGAGCAGTTCTTC

d_call: TRBD1
clone_size: NA
v_call: TRBV5-6
j_call: TRBJ1-1
cdr3_aa: CASSFIGGGYTEAFF
cdr3_nt: TGTGCCAGCAGCTTTATCGGAGGGGGCTACACTGAAGCTTTCTTT

d_call: NA
clone_size: NA
v_call: TRBV6-1
j_call: TRBJ2-4
cdr3_aa: CASSGALPKNIQYF
cdr3_nt: TGTGCCAGCAGTGGAGCCCTCCCGAAAAACATTCAGTACTTC

d_call: NA
clone_size: many
v_call: TRBV7-2
j_call: TRBJ2-5
cdr3_aa: CASSLVGGETQYF
cdr3_nt: TGTGCCAGCAGCTTAGTTGGGGGGGAGACCCAGTACTTC

d_call: NA
clone_size: few
v_call: TRBV5-1
j_call: TRBJ2-6
cdr3_aa: CASSLERPGAGANVLTF
cdr3_nt: TGCGCCAGCAGCTTGGAGAGACCAGGTGCCGGGGCCAACGTCCTGACTTTC

d_call: NA
clone_size: few
v_call: TRBV10-1
j_call: TRBJ1-5
cdr3_aa: CASSESRGQPQHF
cdr3_nt: TGCGCCAGCAGTGAGTCGAGGGGTCAGCCCCAGCATTTT